The 3 T cell receptor beta chains given below trace back to one sample, sequenced in a study of CD8+ T cells in alopecia areata. The authors extracted RNA and reverse transcribed it into cDNA as the sequencing template. Here immunoSEQ multiplex PCR was the method, and the copy in TCRdb shows in-frame clones only, minus some. The data contain about 190,000 clones, around 60% of them singletons. The source was CD4+ T cells sorted from blood, collected at week 0. Receptors were obtained from a human donor with alopecia areata.

As DNA, the CDR3 is TGCGCCAGCAGCTTTATGGCGGGGGCCAACCAAGAGACCCAGTACTTC. As protein: CASSFMAGANQETQYF. The rearrangement uses TRBV5-1 and TRBJ2-5; possible D gene TRBD2, 7 bases. The CDR3 consists of 16 residues. Germline-derived CDR1 and CDR2 are SGHRS and YFSETQ. The V gene lost 2 bases and the J gene lost 0 bases, with 14 bases spanning the gap.

The V call is TRBV5-1, the J call TRBJ1-5; a possible D gene is TRBD1 (6 bases). CDR3 length: 15 amino acids. The germline CDR1 and CDR2 sequences are SGHRS and YFSETQ. V lost 0 bases, J lost 4 bases, and 11 bases lay in between. CDR3 sequence reads: CASSLGSGANQPQHF. The CDR3 coding sequence is TGCGCCAGCAGCTTGGGGTCAGGGGCGAATCAGCCCCAGCATTTT.

In this sample, this clone turned up a few times. This chain joins TRBV15 and TRBJ1-5; TRBD1 aligns across 12 bases. The CDR3 is made up of 14 amino acids. V was pared by 6 bases and J by 6 bases, with 3 bases of the junction left unmatched. The germline CDR1 and CDR2 sequences are LNHNV and YYDKDF (reference sequence). The CDR3 bases are TGTGCCACCAGGGGGACAGGGGGCATTCAGCCCCAGCATTTT. Translating it yields CATRGTGGIQPQHF.